This TCR beta chain was recovered during a study of shared clonotypes between healthy human individuals (dated by TCRdb to the early 2020s). About the study as a whole: A few men and a couple of women, aged 18 to 49 years, made up the cohort. For each donor, three plates each were used for CD4 naive and CD4 memory, two plates were used for CD8 naive, and one plate was used for CD8 memory. The study deeply sequenced blood TCR repertoires of about 5 healthy adults to estimate repertoire size and the extent of clonotype sharing between individuals. To increase sequencing depth and limit assay-specific biases, different laboratories used diverse techniques to prepare libraries and sequence TCR repertoires. Between about 0.8 and 8.9 billion PBMCs per donor were obtained by leukapheresis.

On this clone: Its antigen remains unidentified. No much larger clonotype is one base removed from it; base qualities were not supplied.

The CDR3 sequence holds 15 residues, the cysteine and phenylalanine included. Only CDR3 DNA remains: 45 bases, in frame from the first base. The germline V gene sets CDR1 to MDHEN and CDR2 to SYDVKM. V and J lose 6 bases and 7 bases, and a span of 19 bases separates them. The donors were healthy, HIV-negative adults with no recently reported acute infections or vaccinations. Only Caucasian adults living in Nashville, Tennessee, USA were represented among the donors. CD4+ T cells were enriched through magnetic negative selection, after which naive cells were positively selected on CD45RA and the remaining negative fraction served as the memory subset. Blood was collected by leukapheresis, and PBMCs were isolated by Ficoll-Histopaque density gradient centrifugation and then cryopreserved in liquid nitrogen vapor phase. Analytical flow cytometry was used to check the purity and quantity of each magnetically sorted T cell population. Each sorted fraction had its genomic DNA isolated and then quantified by UV absorbance on a Nanodrop 2000c.

Using the deep immunoSEQ assay, TCR CDR3 regions were amplified from genomic DNA by multiplex PCR. Extracted genomic DNA from each cell subset was spread evenly across all wells of several immunoSEQ 96-well plates, with each plate serving as a replicate. For sorted subsets, approximately 190 ng genomic DNA, equal to 25,000 to 35,000 T cell genomes, was loaded into each replicate PCR. Purified libraries were measured with a Qubit 3.0 fluorometer, size-checked on a Bioanalyzer 2100, and measured again with the KAPA Library Quantification kit. A separate single-read 150-cycle Illumina NextSeq 550 flow cell was used to sequence each immunoSEQ 96-well plate. From the authors' description of their analysis: The immunoSEQ output contained only junctional sequences without quality scores, so filtering could not match that applied to full-length reads. Sequences were annotated with PyIR, a Python wrapper for IgBLAST v1.9, and V/J genes and CDR3 were assigned using IMGT germline references. Reads with weak V/J assignments (E-value above 1e-6), missing CDR3, stop codons, out-of-frame junctions, or ambiguous translated residues were removed. V3J clonotypes were defined as sequences sharing an identical inferred V gene, J gene, and CDR3 amino acid sequence. The percentage overlap between two repertoires was calculated by dividing the number of shared unique clonotypes by the size of the smaller repertoire. Richness of each repertoire was evaluated using RTK rarefaction, the Chao1 estimator, and Recon v2.1 estimates of unobserved clonotypes. OLGA was used to compute generation probabilities for all TCRbeta clonotypes that the gDNA method yielded from a handful of donors. Held by TCRdb, this immuneACCESS table contains in-frame sequences only and omits some clones. Under half of the omission traces to an unresolved V gene where checked; the cause of the rest is unknown. V and J calls plus clone size are reproduced from that table; the DNA served to infer D and trimming. For this sample there are about 2.3 million clones; just under 95% appear just once. The ten largest clones capture around 0.38% of the sample.

The paper's findings and limits, for the study overall: Based on pairwise subsampling, the degree of clonotype sharing among donors was expected to be affected by sequencing depth. Because the study included only a small number of donors, the genetic and exposure-history diversity represented was limited. About 5% of naive CD4, 3.5% of naive CD8, around 2.3% of memory CD4, and 0.35% to 0.5% of memory CD8 clonotypes were shared across several donors. Estimated clonotype richness was generally larger for naive than for memory subsets. Clonotypes shared by all four sorted-subset donors showed higher generation probabilities than non-shared clonotypes. Sampling was restricted to blood, and TCR repertoires in tissues likely differ from the TCR repertoires found in blood. Incomplete sequencing was indicated by rarefaction of sorted-subset datasets, despite the large sequencing depth.

The sequence derives from a man younger than 30 in good health. Some clones in this sample may be carry-over from other donors' samples. The chain links TRBV28 with TRBJ2-1; TRBD2 is a weak D gene call, 6 bases matching. Material: naive CD4+ T cells from PBMCs. The sample's cell subset or site label is to be understood as: CD45RA+ positively selected. CDR3 loop: CASSLVGGLRNEQFF. The bases read TGTGCCAGCAGCCTTGTCGGAGGGCTAAGGAATGAGCAGTTCTTC.